These T cell receptor beta chains were read from a single sample in a study of cytomegalovirus exposure and HLA in healthy donors. Measured with immunoSEQ multiplex PCR; TCRdb has only the in-frame clones, and not every one. The profile covers around 92,000 clones, with around 86% appearing a single time and approximately 3.7% taken by the ten largest. Sequenced material: PBMCs. The origin of the receptors is a female donor in good health and CMV-seropositive. CDR3s include the opening cysteine and the closing phenylalanine or tryptophan. Each record gives: V gene, J gene, clone size, CDR3 protein. Only some rows state a clone size, as once, few, many or a class for expanded clones.

TRBV19	TRBJ1-2	NA	CASSKTGQLNYGYTF
TRBV30	TRBJ2-7	NA	CAWSVSTYEQYF
TRBV14	TRBJ1-1	NA	CASSQDPGIPEAFF
TRBV29-1	TRBJ2-7	NA	CSVEETLAGVTYEQYF
TRBV28	TRBJ2-7	NA	CASRGQGKEQYF
TRBV27	TRBJ2-7	NA	CASSLSVDRAYEQYF
TRBV11-3	TRBJ1-1	NA	CASSLAGGSAEAFF
TRBV19	TRBJ2-1	NA	CASSPARHFGEQFF
TRBV4-1	TRBJ1-1	NA	CASSRQGMNTEAFF
TRBV27	TRBJ2-3	NA	CASTRFGLAGDWGTQYF
TRBV19	TRBJ1-1	NA	CASSSRTGQAVNTEAFF
TRBV7-2	TRBJ2-2	NA	CASSWGMGETPGELFF
TRBV6-5	TRBJ2-2	NA	CASSRGAGGELFF
TRBV19	TRBJ1-1	NA	CASMGRGATEAFF
TRBV19	TRBJ2-2	NA	CASKGQGFTGELFF
TRBV2	TRBJ2-1	once	CASSDASYNEQFF
TRBV28	TRBJ2-3	NA	CASKRQGTDTQYF
TRBV6-5	NA	once	CASSYLGDLPYEQYF
TRBV6-5	TRBJ2-7	NA	CASRFTSGSSYEQYF
TRBV11-2	TRBJ2-4	NA	CASSLDLGQAKNIQYF
TRBV5-6	TRBJ2-2	few	CASSSRQGAHTGELFF
TRBV9	TRBJ2-7	NA	CASNRDGGSYEQYF
TRBV29-1	TRBJ2-5	NA	CSVEEQGETQYF
TRBV6-5	TRBJ1-1	NA	CASSRTGANTEAFF
TRBV6-1	TRBJ2-7	NA	CASREKPPLQGFYEQYF
TRBV6-5	TRBJ2-5	few	CATGTGGETQYF
TRBV2	TRBJ1-1	NA	CASSGLAGTEAFF
TRBV2	NA	NA	CASREQGPTYEQYF
TRBV6-6	TRBJ1-1	NA	CASRRRGQDTEAFF
TRBV5-1	TRBJ2-1	NA	CASSQYNEQFF
TRBV18	TRBJ1-2	NA	CASSRGQGSGGYTF
TRBV19	TRBJ2-3	NA	CASSMRGRGRTDTQYF
TRBV5-1	TRBJ2-5	few	CASCLVGLAGGMETQYF
TRBV2	TRBJ1-1	NA	CASSEGRGNTEAFF
TRBV6-1	TRBJ1-4	NA	CASSGQGAMEKLFF
TRBV7-2	TRBJ1-5	NA	CASSHSGGGQPQHF
TRBV18	TRBJ1-3	NA	CASSPSGQGNGNTIYF
TRBV7-9	TRBJ1-1	few	CASSPRGVNGEAFF
TRBV28	TRBJ2-7	NA	CASSLRGGASYEQYF
TRBV21-1	TRBJ2-7	NA	CASSKLAGGPRRRTGEQYF
TRBV19	TRBJ1-3	NA	CASSISSRGSGNTIYF
TRBV15	TRBJ2-7	NA	CATPVGTIPYEQYF